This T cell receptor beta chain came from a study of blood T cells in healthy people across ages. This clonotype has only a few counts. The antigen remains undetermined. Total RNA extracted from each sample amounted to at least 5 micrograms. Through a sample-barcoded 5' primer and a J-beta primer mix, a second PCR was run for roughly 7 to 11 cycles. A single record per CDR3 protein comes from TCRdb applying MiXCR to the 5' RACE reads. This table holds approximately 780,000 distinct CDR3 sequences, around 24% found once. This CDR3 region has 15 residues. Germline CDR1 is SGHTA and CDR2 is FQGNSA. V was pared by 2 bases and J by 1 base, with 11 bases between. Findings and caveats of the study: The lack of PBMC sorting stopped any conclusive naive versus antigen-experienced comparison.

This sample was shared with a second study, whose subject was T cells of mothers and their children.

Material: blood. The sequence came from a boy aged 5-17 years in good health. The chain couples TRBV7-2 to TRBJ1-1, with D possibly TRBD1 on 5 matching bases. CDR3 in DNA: TGTGCCAGCAGCTTATGGCGTCAGGGGAACACTGAAGCTTTCTTT. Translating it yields CASSLWRQGNTEAFF. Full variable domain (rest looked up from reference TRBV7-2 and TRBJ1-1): GAGVSQSPSNKVTEKGKDVELRCDPISGHTALYWYRQSLGQGLEFLIYFQGNSAPDKSGLPSDRFSAERTGGSVSTLTIQRTQQEDSAVYLCASSLWRQGNTEAFFGQGTRLTVV.